This T cell receptor (beta chain) was captured by sequencing in a study of vaccination and CD4 T cells after COVID-19. Turning to the study itself: As their vaccination, participants received two doses of either BNT162b2 or mRNA-1273 vaccine. Study-wide findings and caveats: Although the median of SARS-CoV-2-reactive clonotypes rose from around 20 to 38, the change was not significant.

Documented treatment: roughly 10-day PBMC culture with coronavirus spike peptide pools or control peptides (ViraFEST assay). PCR positivity dates ran from March to December 2020, preceding US Alpha, Beta and Delta variants. Germline CDR1 SGHVS, CDR2 FQNEAQ. Trimming removed 5 bases at V and 6 bases at J, with 12 bases between. The CDR3 is 13 residues long. Turning to this clonotype: Its target is unknown.

Researchers used the Oncomine TCR Beta short-read assay to sequence DNA from cultured CD4+ T cells. Genomic DNA from cultured CD4+ T cells was extracted. Via MiXCR, TCRdb re-called the PCR reads, giving one row per CDR3 protein. Of over 10,000 distinct CDR3 sequences detected, 45% appear once; the ten largest clones hold approximately 20%. The sample consisted of cultured CD4+ T cells from blood, taken after SARS-CoV-2 vaccination. The V call is TRBV7-8, the J call TRBJ2-3, with D hard to call. The TCR sequence derives from a human donor with COVID-19. The CDR3 DNA reads TGTGCCAGCAGCCCAAATGAGGTCGATACGCAGTATTTT. Encoded protein: CASSPNEVDTQYF.